What follows is one T cell receptor beta chain and its context. Antigen specificity is unknown. The data stem from a study of T cell repertoires in cytomegalovirus infection. Findings and limits, study-wide: HLA-C-restricted CMV-specific TCR beta clonotypes prevailed in the ex vivo response.

V shed 2 bases and J shed 3 bases, with 12 bases lying between them. The V gene's germline CDR1 is MNHEY and CDR2 SMNVEV (reference sequence). CDR3 size: 15 residues. TCRdb re-derived calls from the reads in MiXCR, one entry per CDR3 protein. The profile covers some 300,000 distinct CDR3 sequences, with around 9.1% appearing a single time and approximately 2.4% taken by the ten largest. Sequencing was carried out using PBMCs. The V gene is TRBV27, the J gene TRBJ2-3, with D perhaps matching TRBD1 (6 bases). The source of this sequence is a human donor in good health (CMV status not recorded). Some clones in this sample may be carry-over from other donors' samples. The CDR3 here is CASSLTGYGTDTQYF. CDR3 sequence (DNA): TGTGCCAGCAGTTTAACAGGGTATGGGACAGATACGCAGTATTTT.